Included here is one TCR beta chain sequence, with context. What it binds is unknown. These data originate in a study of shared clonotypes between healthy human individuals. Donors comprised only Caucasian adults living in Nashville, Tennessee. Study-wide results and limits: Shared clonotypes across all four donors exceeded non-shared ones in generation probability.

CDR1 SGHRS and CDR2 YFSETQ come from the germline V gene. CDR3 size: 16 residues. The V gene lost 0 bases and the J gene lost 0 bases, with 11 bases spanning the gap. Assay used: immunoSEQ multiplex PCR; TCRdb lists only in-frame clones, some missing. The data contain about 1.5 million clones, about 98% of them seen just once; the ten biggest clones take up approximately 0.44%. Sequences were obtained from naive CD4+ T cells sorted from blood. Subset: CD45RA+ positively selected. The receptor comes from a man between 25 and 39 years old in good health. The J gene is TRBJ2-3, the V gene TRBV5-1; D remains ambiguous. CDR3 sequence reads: CASSLALRSSTDTQYF. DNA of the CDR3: TGCGCCAGCAGCTTGGCCTTGCGGAGTAGCACAGATACGCAGTATTTT. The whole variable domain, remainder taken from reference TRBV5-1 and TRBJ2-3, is KAGVTQTPRYLIKTRGQQVTLSCSPISGHRSVSWYQQTPGQGLQFLFEYFSETQRNKGNFPGRFSGRQFSNSRSEMNVSTLELGDSALYLCASSLALRSSTDTQYFGPGTRLTVL.